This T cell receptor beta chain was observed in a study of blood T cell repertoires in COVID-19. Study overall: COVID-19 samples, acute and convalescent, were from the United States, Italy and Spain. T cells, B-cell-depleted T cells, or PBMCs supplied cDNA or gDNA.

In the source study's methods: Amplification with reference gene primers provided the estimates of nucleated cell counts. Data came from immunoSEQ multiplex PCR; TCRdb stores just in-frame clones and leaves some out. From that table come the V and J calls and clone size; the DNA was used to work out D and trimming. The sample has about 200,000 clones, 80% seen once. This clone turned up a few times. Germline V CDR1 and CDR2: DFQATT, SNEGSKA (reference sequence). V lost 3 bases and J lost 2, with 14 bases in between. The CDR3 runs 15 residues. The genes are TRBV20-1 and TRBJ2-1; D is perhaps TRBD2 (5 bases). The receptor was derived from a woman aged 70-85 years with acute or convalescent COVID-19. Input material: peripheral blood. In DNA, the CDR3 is TGCAGTGCTAGTTCTGGGAGAGCGGCCTACAATGAGCAGTTCTTC. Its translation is CSASSGRAAYNEQFF.